The present T cell receptor beta chain was sequenced within a study of blood T cells in healthy people across ages. Between the trimmed V and J ends, which lost 1 base and 2 bases, there was a span of 14 bases. This CDR3 contains 15 residues. The germline CDR1 and CDR2 sequences are DFQATT and SNEGSKA (reference sequence). Primed by a sample-barcoded 5' primer and a J-beta primer mix, a second PCR proceeded for roughly 6 to 12 cycles. Every single cDNA molecule received a tag from a template-switch adaptor with 12 random nucleotides. There were at least 3 million CDR3-containing paired-end reads obtained from each sample. TCRdb processed the 5' RACE reads anew with MiXCR; each CDR3 protein has one entry. This sample yields 550,000 to 700,000 distinct CDR3 sequences, of which roughly 29% are seen a single time; about 18% belongs to the top ten.

The sample consisted of blood. The TCR sequence derives from a woman in her 70s in good health. J is TRBJ2-5 and V is TRBV20-1; D is possibly TRBD1 or TRBD2 (6 bases each). CDR3 in amino acids: CSARGGAYPQETQYF. In nucleotides, the CDR3 is TGCAGTGCTAGAGGGGGGGCCTACCCTCAAGAGACCCAGTACTTC.